This TCR beta chain stems from a study of T cell repertoires in cytomegalovirus infection. Turning to the study itself: HLA-C-restricted CMV epitopes, recently identified, and well-studied HLA-B-restricted ones were used by the study. Evidence of both CMV infection and a matching HLA type came from public TCR beta signatures. Study-wide results and limits: Totalled public TCR beta family frequency picked out people who carried CMV plus the relevant HLA. Dominant in the ex vivo response were TCR beta clonotypes restricted by HLA-C and specific for CMV.

Worth noting for this clonotype: What it recognizes is unknown.

The CDR3 totals 15 residues. The V and J ends lost 3 bases and 6 bases, in that order; junction bases with no gene match: 9. CDR1 and CDR2 from the germline V gene are SGHAT and FQNNGV. A single record per CDR3 protein comes from TCRdb applying MiXCR to the reads. The sample carries tens of thousands of distinct CDR3 sequences, around half recorded once. V and J are TRBV11-2 and TRBJ2-3; 7 nucleotides line up with TRBD2. The sample here was CD8+ T cells from cultured PBMCs, taken from culture after CMV antigen stimulation. The source is a human donor in good health (CMV status not recorded). Some clones in this sample may be carry-over from other donors' samples. DNA of the CDR3: TGTGCCAGCAGCTTCTGGGAGGCGGGAGAGGATACGCAGTATTTT. It yields the protein CASSFWEAGEDTQYF. The whole variable domain, remainder taken from reference TRBV11-2 and TRBJ2-3, is EAGVAQSPRYKIIEKRQSVAFWCNPISGHATLYWYQQILGQGPKLLIQFQNNGVVDDSQLPKDRFSAERLKGVDSTLKIQPAKLEDSAVYLCASSFWEAGEDTQYFGPGTRLTVL.